This entry lists 3 T cell receptor beta chains sequenced from one sample in a study of vaccination effects on CD4 cells after COVID-19. What these receptors recognize is not known. Antigen-specific CD4+ T cells were first expanded with viral peptide pools by the ViraFEST assay and only then sequenced. Investigators separated out CD4+ T cells once less than 11 days of culture had passed. Either the BNT162b2 or mRNA-1273 vaccine was given to participants in two doses. The method was immunoSEQ multiplex PCR; TCRdb's version includes in-frame clones alone and lacks a portion of them. The sample lists about 46,000 clones; about 70% were seen once. The starting material was CD4+ T cells from PBMCs cultured with HCoV-OC43 spike peptides, obtained after COVID-19 vaccination. The subset was: HCoV-OC43 spike overlapping peptide pool stimulation. Receptors originate from a human donor who received a COVID-19 vaccine.

The chain couples TRBV7-9 to TRBJ2-1; D is uncertain. Trimming left V 5 bases short and J 5 bases short, with 10 bases between. The CDR3 loop spans 13 amino acids. Looked up from germline, CDR1 is SEHNR and CDR2 is FQNEAQ (reference sequence). CDR3 amino acids: CASSPGRDNEQFF. CDR3 coding DNA: TGTGCCAGCAGCCCTGGACGCGACAATGAGCAGTTCTTC.

V usage is TRBV12-3 or TRBV12-4 and J usage is TRBJ1-2; tentative D call: TRBD1 (5 bases). The CDR3 length is 13 residues. Trimming took 2 bases from V and 8 from J, leaving 12 bases between them. CDR3 nucleotides: TGTGCCAGCAGTTTAATGGGACGCTGGGGCTACACCTTC. Translated: CASSLMGRWGYTF.

In its sample, this clone was seen once. The rearrangement uses TRBV3-1 (or the pseudogene TRBV3-2) and TRBJ1-4, with 7 nucleotides matching TRBD1. J gave up 8 bases and V 4 bases, and 10 bases lay outside the gene matches. Germline V gene data show CDR1 as LGHDT and CDR2 as YNNKEL (reference sequence). This CDR3 is built from 15 residues. The CDR3 spells CASSPRTGLEEKLFF. CDR3 DNA: TGTGCCAGCAGCCCTCGGACAGGATTGGAAGAAAAACTGTTTTTT.